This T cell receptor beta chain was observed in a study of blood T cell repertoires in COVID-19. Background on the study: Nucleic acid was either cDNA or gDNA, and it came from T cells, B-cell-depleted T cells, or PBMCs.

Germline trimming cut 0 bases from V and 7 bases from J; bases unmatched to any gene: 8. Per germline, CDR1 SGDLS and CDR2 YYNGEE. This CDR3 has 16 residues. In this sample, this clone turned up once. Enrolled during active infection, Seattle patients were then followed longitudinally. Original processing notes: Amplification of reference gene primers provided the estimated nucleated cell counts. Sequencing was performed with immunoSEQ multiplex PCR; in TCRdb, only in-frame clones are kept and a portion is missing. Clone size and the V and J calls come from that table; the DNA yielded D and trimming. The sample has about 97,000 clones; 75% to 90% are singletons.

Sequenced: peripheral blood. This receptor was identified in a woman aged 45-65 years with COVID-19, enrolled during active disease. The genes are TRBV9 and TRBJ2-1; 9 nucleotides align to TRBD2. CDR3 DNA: TGTGCCAGCAGCGTAGTGGGTAGCGGGGGCCTAAATGAGCAGTTCTTC. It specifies CASSVVGSGGLNEQFF.